This TCR beta chain is from a study of T cell responses to AZD1222 COVID-19 vaccine (dated by TCRdb to the early 2020s). About the study as a whole: Because spike-specific TCR depth and breadth did not differ between the two schedules, AZD1222 recipients who got a second dose at roughly 4 weeks were pooled with those who got a second dose at roughly 12 weeks. A total of 230 or so trial participants underwent TCR sequencing, of whom roughly 210 received two doses of AZD1222 and around 25 received two doses of the MenACWY control vaccine. Trial participants were enrolled by age into subgroups of 18-55, 56-69 and 70-plus years, and around 150, 29 and 61 TCR-sequenced participants, respectively, were included in these subgroups. Study-wide findings and limitations: Reportedly, close to half of the unique spike-specific TCRs recognized epitopes lying outside the regions that are mutated in the B.1.351 and B.1.1.7 variants. The 56-69-year group was small, and its depth increase did not reach significance, likely because of low power. Most participants were white British and females outnumbered males, and the authors suggested that clonal diversity may have been underestimated. Only a handful of AZD1222 recipients were SARS-CoV-2 seropositive at baseline, limiting conclusions about previously exposed vaccinees. The vaccine-associated CD4 TCRs covered the entire spike protein, and the dominant responses fell in regions 160-218 and 743-854. Because no day 14 peak-response samples were available, repertoires were characterized only after the peak T cell response. Spike-specific TCR breadth and depth rose significantly after two AZD1222 doses compared with day 0 and with MenACWY recipients.

Per the germline V gene (reference sequence), DFQATT is the CDR1 and SNEGSKA is the CDR2. From cysteine to phenylalanine, the CDR3 is 11 amino acids long. Only the CDR3 portion is preserved as DNA: 33 bases, with reading frame beginning at the first base. The trim is 6 bases for V and 8 bases for J, with a gap of 13 bases between the germline ends. Note on this clone: What this receptor recognizes is not known. One base away there is no much larger clone; base qualities are not given.

The CDR3 regions of human TCRbeta chains were analyzed by immunosequencing. For the original study's pipeline: Repertoire TCRs were checked for matches against a reference library of SARS-CoV-2-specific TCRs that had been generated using the MIRA antigen-specificity platform. Breadth was defined as the fraction of unique TCRs that were SARS-CoV-2-associated, and depth was defined as the fraction of total T cells that were SARS-CoV-2-associated. Using the MIRA data, every spike-specific TCR was mapped to the spike region that the TCR reacted to and assigned to either a CD4 or a CD8 class. Log10-transformed breadth and depth values were compared by one-way ANOVA with Sidak's multiple comparisons tests. Not all clones reach the TCRdb copy of this immuneACCESS table, which keeps in-frame sequences only. Checked studies attribute under half of the gap to unresolved V genes and leave the rest unexplained. D and trimming come from the DNA, and the V and J calls and clone size come from that table. Within this sample are around 140,000 clones, with about 92% of them counted one time only. The ten biggest clones cover about 9% of the sample.

What this sample's time point label stands for: baseline before first vaccination. The vaccinee samples were drawn from two UK trials, COV001 and COV002, one of which was a single-blind randomized controlled phase 2/3 trial testing AZD1222 (ChAdOx1 nCoV-19) in healthy adults. Trial participant PBMC samples were collected at day 0 and day 28 after the second dose for TCRbeta chain sequencing. This TCR came from an adult in good health. The sequencing used peripheral blood, collected on day 0 of AZD1222 vaccination. This receptor chain uses TRBV20-1 and TRBJ1-2; matching of 5 bases hints at TRBD1 as the D gene. The CDR3 region reads CSAGAMEGYTF. The DNA sequence reads TGCAGTGCAGGGGCTATGGAGGGCTACACCTTC.